This T cell receptor (beta chain) comes out of a study of cytomegalovirus exposure and HLA in healthy donors. It was with 60 Vbeta and 13 Jbeta primers that the PCR ran. The method was immunoSEQ multiplex PCR; TCRdb's version includes in-frame clones alone and lacks a portion of them. Among around 83,000 clones listed, more than 70% were seen once. Germline CDR1 is SGHRS and CDR2 is YFSETQ. There are 17 residues in the CDR3. Trimming stripped 0 bases from V and 7 bases from J, with 22 bases between. This chain links TRBV5-1 with TRBJ2-5, with a tentative D call TRBD2 (5 bases). The receptor comes from a male donor in good health and CMV-seropositive. The sample consisted of PBMCs. The CDR3 protein is CASSLAGRHETKGTQYF. CDR3 in DNA: TGCGCCAGCAGCTTGGCTGGTCGTCACGAGACTAAAGGGACCCAGTACTTC.